The rows below give T cell receptor beta chains drawn from one sample of a study of T cells in Graves' hyperthyroidism and ophthalmopathy. TCRdb passed the multiplex PCR reads through MiXCR, listing each CDR3 protein once. The table lists around 600,000 distinct CDR3 sequences, approximately 15% of them singletons. The sample taken for sequencing was blood. All receptors come from a woman aged 40 to 55 with Graves' ophthalmopathy. Each CDR3 is given without its conserved first and last residue. The D gene is left open where the match is weak.

D gene: TRBD2
V gene: TRBV11-3
CDR3 protein: ASSRGGSGRINEQF

D gene: -
V gene: TRBV3-1
CDR3 protein: ASSQSRTVYYGYT

D gene: -
V gene: TRBV5-5
CDR3 protein: ASSLAWGPVASGGGGQY

D gene: TRBD1
V gene: TRBV15
CDR3 protein: ATSRTGSRVEQY

D gene: -
V gene: TRBV19
CDR3 protein: ASSIGVFEQF

D gene: -
V gene: TRBV18
CDR3 protein: ASSPLHGGVGYNEQF

D gene: TRBD1
V gene: TRBV12-3/TRBV12-4
CDR3 protein: ASRTRGGTEAF

D gene: TRBD1
V gene: TRBV20-1
CDR3 protein: SARAGDGTGADEQY

D gene: TRBD1
V gene: TRBV29-1
CDR3 protein: SVPGQYPEAF

D gene: -
V gene: TRBV2
CDR3 protein: ASSKGTGELF

D gene: TRBD1
V gene: TRBV29-1
CDR3 protein: SAGTDRGSHGYT

D gene: TRBD2
V gene: TRBV3-1
CDR3 protein: ASSLSILAGAYEQY

D gene: -
V gene: TRBV18
CDR3 protein: ASSPLDRQETQY

D gene: -
V gene: TRBV6-1
CDR3 protein: ASSEVTGAQETQY

D gene: TRBD2
V gene: TRBV29-1
CDR3 protein: SVAVGRDIQY

D gene: TRBD2
V gene: TRBV2
CDR3 protein: ASRPIAGGQSGELF

D gene: -
V gene: TRBV5-1
CDR3 protein: ASSLRHSSYNEQF

D gene: -
V gene: TRBV5-4
CDR3 protein: ASSLFGLNTEAF

D gene: TRBD2
V gene: TRBV19
CDR3 protein: ASQRLAGGSNTGELF

D gene: -
V gene: TRBV3-1
CDR3 protein: ASSPRGGNEKLF

D gene: TRBD2
V gene: TRBV19
CDR3 protein: ASGTSFYNEQF

D gene: -
V gene: TRBV28
CDR3 protein: ASSFQGLNTEAF

D gene: -
V gene: TRBV3-1
CDR3 protein: ASSPRLRNTEAF

D gene: -
V gene: TRBV29-1
CDR3 protein: SVHRDTLNTEAF

D gene: -
V gene: TRBV29-1
CDR3 protein: SVEVDNQETQY

D gene: -
V gene: TRBV10-2
CDR3 protein: ASSRVALHTEAF

D gene: -
V gene: TRBV19
CDR3 protein: ASSIKGLGEAF

D gene: -
V gene: TRBV18
CDR3 protein: ASSPRLGENTEAF

D gene: -
V gene: TRBV28
CDR3 protein: ASGYLAGETQY

D gene: TRBD2
V gene: TRBV7-8
CDR3 protein: ASSYTSGIDSYEQY

D gene: TRBD1
V gene: TRBV6-1
CDR3 protein: ATTGAQYEAF

D gene: -
V gene: TRBV6-1
CDR3 protein: ASSDGTANTEAF

D gene: -
V gene: TRBV28
CDR3 protein: ATMGSGGRVTEAF

D gene: TRBD1
V gene: TRBV13
CDR3 protein: ASSLRDRASYT

D gene: -
V gene: TRBV2
CDR3 protein: ASSRTREAF

D gene: -
V gene: TRBV6-5
CDR3 protein: ASSYGADNQPQH

D gene: -
V gene: TRBV6-2/TRBV6-3
CDR3 protein: ASRPLGLVGQPQH

D gene: -
V gene: TRBV10-3
CDR3 protein: AIKGEHQETQY

D gene: -
V gene: TRBV2
CDR3 protein: ASRPLMTNSPLH

D gene: TRBD2
V gene: TRBV7-2
CDR3 protein: ASSAQPLAGGLVGEQF

D gene: -
V gene: TRBV6-1
CDR3 protein: ASTPVPGGGQPQH

D gene: -
V gene: TRBV7-9
CDR3 protein: ASSYRPQGSSGNTIY

D gene: TRBD2
V gene: TRBV12-3/TRBV12-4
CDR3 protein: ASSLLAGATNEQF

D gene: TRBD1
V gene: TRBV6-1
CDR3 protein: ASSISGQGSSYEQY

D gene: -
V gene: TRBV11-2
CDR3 protein: ASSSGWGAGELF

D gene: TRBD1
V gene: TRBV3-1
CDR3 protein: ASSQPRTGNTEAF

D gene: TRBD1
V gene: TRBV7-9
CDR3 protein: ASSLDSGQAYNEQF

D gene: TRBD2
V gene: TRBV20-1
CDR3 protein: SATGGRIRDTQY

D gene: -
V gene: TRBV12-3/TRBV12-4
CDR3 protein: ASSLAHQPQH

D gene: -
V gene: TRBV5-4
CDR3 protein: ASSLKQIGADTQY

D gene: -
V gene: TRBV20-1
CDR3 protein: SAGTDEQF

D gene: TRBD2
V gene: TRBV12-3/TRBV12-4
CDR3 protein: ASSPEGTSREETQY

D gene: -
V gene: TRBV2
CDR3 protein: ASSDLPTGGGEQF